The source of this TCR beta chain is a study of T cells in tumors after PD-1 blockade. The wider study: No patient had prior checkpoint blockade, systemic immunosuppression, or radiotherapy within 4 weeks. Blood samples averaged around 110,000 templates (range roughly 24,679-270,000) and roughly 37,000 unique clonotypes. Whole-study findings and limits: Some novel exhausted tumor clones appeared in pre-treatment blood, suggesting peripheral recruitment.

Profiling relied on immunoSEQ multiplex PCR, and the TCRdb table lists in-frame clones only, not all of them. This sample carries about 48,000 clones, 81% of them seen once, and the ten largest clones take approximately 4%. V lost 5 bases, J lost 4 bases, and 12 bases lay in between. Germline V lookup: CDR1 SEHNR, CDR2 FQNEAQ (reference sequence). The CDR3 extends over 14 amino acids. Within the sample, this clone is medium-sized. Its antigen is as yet unknown. Input was roughly 616 ng to 6,004 ng of genomic DNA from tumor or blood. This clonotype was sampled from a human donor with basal cell carcinoma. The chain uses TRBV7-9 and TRBJ1-3; TRBD1 is a possible D gene (5 bases). Sequencing used PBMCs, obtained before anti-PD-1 treatment. The CDR3 reads CASSPSEGGNTIYF. Here the CDR3 DNA reads TGTGCCAGCAGCCCCTCCGAGGGGGGAAACACCATATATTTT.